The present T cell receptor beta chain was sequenced within a study of T cell changes during pregnancy in multiple sclerosis (dated by TCRdb to 2018 to 2020). Study-level background: The study examined how the T cell repertoire changed over the course of pregnancy in women with multiple sclerosis.

CDR1 is given as SGHDT and CDR2 as YYEEEE, both from the germline V gene. The CDR3, cysteine through phenylalanine, is 13 amino acids long. The entry retains the CDR3 DNA only, 39 bases that are in frame from base 1. V and J are trimmed by 4 bases and 7 bases, and the gene matches miss 7 bases of the junction. A remark on this clone: Its specific antigen is unknown. One base away there is no much larger clone; base qualities are not given.

The library was built by means of the immunoSEQ multiplex PCR assay. The immuneACCESS repertoire file appears here via TCRdb, limited to in-frame rearrangements. These files lack a portion of the clones; in checked studies, under half of the deficit traces to unresolved V genes, and the cause of the others is not known. In all, the sample holds some 74,000 clones, and 92% of those were seen once. The ten largest make up 2.3% of the sample. This TCR was sampled from a female donor with multiple sclerosis, enrolled in a pregnancy study. The receptor chain draws on TRBV5-6 and TRBJ1-1, with TRBD1 matching 7 junction bases. Sequenced material: peripheral blood, taken before pregnancy. This receptor carries the CDR3 CASSRRQGHEAFF. The sequenced DNA: TGTGCCAGCAGCAGAAGACAGGGACATGAAGCTTTCTTT.